The 4 T cell receptor beta chains below come from one sample, sequenced in a study of Tregs in tolerant kidney transplant recipients (dated by TCRdb to about 2019). The library was made by the immunoSEQ multiplex PCR assay. TCRdb's version of the immuneACCESS table is confined to in-frame rearrangements and falls short of the full clone set. An unresolved V gene accounts for under half of the shortfall where checked; the remainder is of unknown origin. The sample has approximately 98,000 clones on record, roughly 89% of them singletons. 0.3% to 0.4% of the sample comes from the top ten. According to the study, the label for this sample's time point signals: blood sample drawn before combined kidney and bone marrow transplant. This sample comprised CD4+ T cells from blood, obtained before the transplant. These receptor sequences come from a human donor who received a combined kidney and bone marrow transplant.

The chain carries TRBV11-2 and TRBJ1-2; a possible D gene is TRBD1 (5 bases). Germline CDR1 SGHAT, CDR2 FQNNGV. This CDR3 is built from 14 residues. V gave up 5 bases and J gave up 8 bases, with 18 bases separating them. The CDR3 nucleotides read TGTGCCAGCAGCCCCGCGGGGGAGGTAGGGGGCTACACCTTC. Translated, it gives CASSPAGEVGGYTF. The whole variable domain, filled in from reference TRBV11-2 and TRBJ1-2, reads EAGVAQSPRYKIIEKRQSVAFWCNPISGHATLYWYQQILGQGPKLLIQFQNNGVVDDSQLPKDRFSAERLKGVDSTLKIQPAKLEDSAVYLCASSPAGEVGGYTFGSGTRLTVV.

The rearrangement uses TRBV19 and TRBJ1-5, with D tentatively TRBD1 (5 bases). Germline assignment: CDR1 LNHDA and CDR2 SQIVND (reference sequence). V lost 7 bases and J 5 bases, leaving 15 bases between the germline ends. This CDR3 contains 14 residues. CDR3 sequence: CASMGRGGHQPQHF. The DNA for the CDR3 is TGTGCCAGTATGGGTCGGGGGGGTCATCAGCCCCAGCATTTT.

This sequence joins TRBV7-2 and TRBJ2-7; 15 nucleotides line up with TRBD2. Unmatched junction bases numbered 7, after V lost 5 bases and J lost 11 bases. Germline values: CDR1 SGHTA, CDR2 FQGNSA. The CDR3 spans 14 residues. Written as DNA, the CDR3 is TGTGCCAGCAGCACAGGGACTAGCGGGAGGCCCGAGTACTTC. This translates into CASSTGTSGRPEYF. Supplemented by reference TRBV7-2 and TRBJ2-7, the full variable domain reads GAGVSQSPSNKVTEKGKDVELRCDPISGHTALYWYRQSLGQGLEFLIYFQGNSAPDKSGLPSDRFSAERTGGSVSTLTIQRTQQEDSAVYLCASSTGTSGRPEYFGPGTRLTVT.

The chain combines TRBV28 with TRBJ2-1; maybe TRBD2 (6 bases). Germline-derived CDR1 and CDR2 are MDHEN and SYDVKM. CDR3 length: 17 residues. The V end was cut by 5 bases, the J end by 0 bases, with 17 bases between. The DNA for the CDR3 is TGTGCCAGCAGTCCAACCCCCTGGAGGGCCTCCTACAATGAGCAGTTCTTC. Translated, it gives CASSPTPWRASYNEQFF. The variable domain in full, completed from reference TRBV28 and TRBJ2-1, reads DVKVTQSSRYLVKRTGEKVFLECVQDMDHENMFWYRQDPGLGLRLIYFSYDVKMKEKGDIPEGYSVSREKKERFSLILESASTNQTSMYLCASSPTPWRASYNEQFFGPGTRLTVL.